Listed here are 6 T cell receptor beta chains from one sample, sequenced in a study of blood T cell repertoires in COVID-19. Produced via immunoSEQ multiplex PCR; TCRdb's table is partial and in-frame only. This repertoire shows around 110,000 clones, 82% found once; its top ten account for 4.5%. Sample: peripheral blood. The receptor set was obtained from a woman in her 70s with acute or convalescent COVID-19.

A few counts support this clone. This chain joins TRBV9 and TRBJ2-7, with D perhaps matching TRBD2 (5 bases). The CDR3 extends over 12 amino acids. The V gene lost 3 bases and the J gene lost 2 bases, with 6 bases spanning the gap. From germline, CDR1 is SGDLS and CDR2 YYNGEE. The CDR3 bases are TGTGCCAGCAGCGGAGGGACCTACGAGCAGTACTTC. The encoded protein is CASSGGTYEQYF.

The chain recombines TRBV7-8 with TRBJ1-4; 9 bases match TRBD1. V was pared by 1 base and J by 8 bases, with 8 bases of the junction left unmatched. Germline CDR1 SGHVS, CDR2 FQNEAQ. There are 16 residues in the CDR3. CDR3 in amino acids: CASSLGQGVSGEKLFF. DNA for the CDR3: TGTGCCAGCAGCTTAGGACAGGGGGTCTCCGGAGAAAAACTGTTTTTT. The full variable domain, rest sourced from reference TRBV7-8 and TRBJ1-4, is GAGVSQSPRYKVAKRGQDVALRCDPISGHVSLFWYQQALGQGPEFLTYFQNEAQLDKSGLPSDRFFAERPEGSVSTLKIQRTQQEDSAVYLCASSLGQGVSGEKLFFGSGTQLSVL.

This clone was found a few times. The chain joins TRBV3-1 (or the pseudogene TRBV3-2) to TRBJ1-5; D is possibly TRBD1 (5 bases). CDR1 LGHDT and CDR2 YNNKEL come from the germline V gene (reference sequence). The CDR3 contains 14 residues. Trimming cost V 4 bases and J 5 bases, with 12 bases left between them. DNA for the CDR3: TGTGCCAGCAGCCCCGGGACTGACGATCAGCCCCAGCATTTT. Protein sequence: CASSPGTDDQPQHF.

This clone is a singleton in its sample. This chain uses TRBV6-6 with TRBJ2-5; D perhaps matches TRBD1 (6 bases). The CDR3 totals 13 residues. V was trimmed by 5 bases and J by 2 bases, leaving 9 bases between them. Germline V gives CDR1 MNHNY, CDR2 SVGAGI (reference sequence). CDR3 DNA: TGTGCCAGCAGTCCACAGGGACAAGAGACCCAGTACTTC. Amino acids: CASSPQGQETQYF.

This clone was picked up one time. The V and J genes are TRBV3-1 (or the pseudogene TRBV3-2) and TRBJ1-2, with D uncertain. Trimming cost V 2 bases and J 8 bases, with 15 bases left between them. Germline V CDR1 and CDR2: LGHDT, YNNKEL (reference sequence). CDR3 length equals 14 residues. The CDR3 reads CASSQRGLTGGYTF. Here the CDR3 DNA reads TGTGCCAGCAGCCAAAGAGGCCTGACTGGGGGCTACACCTTC.

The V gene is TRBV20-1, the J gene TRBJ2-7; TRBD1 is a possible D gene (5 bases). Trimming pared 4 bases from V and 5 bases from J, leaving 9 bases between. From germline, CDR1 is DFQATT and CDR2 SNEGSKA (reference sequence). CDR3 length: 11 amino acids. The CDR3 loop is CSAISGNEQYV. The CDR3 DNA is TGCAGTGCTATCTCAGGGAACGAGCAGTACGTC.